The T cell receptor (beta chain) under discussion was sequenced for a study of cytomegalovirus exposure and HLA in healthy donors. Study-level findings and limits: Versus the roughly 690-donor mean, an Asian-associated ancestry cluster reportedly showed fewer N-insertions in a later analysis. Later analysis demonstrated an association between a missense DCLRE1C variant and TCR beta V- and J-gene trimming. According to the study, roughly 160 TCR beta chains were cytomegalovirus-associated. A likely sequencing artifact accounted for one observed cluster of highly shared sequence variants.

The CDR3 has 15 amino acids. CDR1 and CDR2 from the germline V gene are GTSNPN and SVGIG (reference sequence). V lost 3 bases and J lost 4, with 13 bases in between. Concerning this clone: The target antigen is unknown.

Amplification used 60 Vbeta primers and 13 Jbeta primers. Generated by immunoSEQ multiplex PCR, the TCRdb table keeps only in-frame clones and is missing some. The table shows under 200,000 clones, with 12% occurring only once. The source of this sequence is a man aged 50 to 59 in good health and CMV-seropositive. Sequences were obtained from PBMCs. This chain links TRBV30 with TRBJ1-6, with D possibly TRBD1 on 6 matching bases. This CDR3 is CAWSTGTKYNSPLHF. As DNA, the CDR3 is TGTGCCTGGAGCACCGGGACAAAATATAATTCACCCCTCCACTTT. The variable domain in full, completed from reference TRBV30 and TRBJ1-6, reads SQTIHQWPATLVQPVGSPLSLECTVEGTSNPNLYWYRQAAGRGLQLLFYSVGIGQISSEVPQNLSASRPQDRQFILSSKKLLLSDSGFYLCAWSTGTKYNSPLHFGNGTRLTVT.